This T cell receptor (beta chain) derives from a study of CD39 and CD103 CD8 tumor-infiltrating T cells (dated by TCRdb to the late 2010s). Concerning the study at large: Repertoire comparisons were shown for an HPV-positive HNSCC, an HPV-negative HNSCC, an ovarian cancer and a melanoma patient. Repertoires of CD8 TIL subsets defined by CD103 and CD39 were compared with peripheral memory CD8 T cells by TCRbeta CDR3 deep sequencing.

As for this clone: The antigen it recognizes is unknown. Per-base quality was not reported, and no clone a single base away is much larger than it.

The research as a whole found: DP CD8 TILs appeared to be more oligoclonal than DN and SP CD8 TILs and blood memory CD8 T cells, with about 56-90% covered by the top 30 clonotypes. Clonotypes from DN TILs largely overlapped with peripheral memory CD8 repertoires, while clonotypes from DP TILs were only rarely found in blood or uninvolved lymph node.

From a lookup of the germline V gene (reference sequence), CDR1 and CDR2 are SGHNT and YYREEE. There are 14 amino acids in the CDR3, from cysteine to phenylalanine inclusive. The read is trimmed to its CDR3 DNA, 42 bases read in frame from base 1. V is cut by 2 bases and J by 4 bases, and the space between the germline ends is 11 bases. No therapy was being received by patients at the time of sample collection, although prior treatments had ranged from chemotherapy, radiotherapy, surgery and immunotherapy to none. After thawing, cells went through T lymphocyte enrichment using a negative-selection kit, with EpCAM beads added for tumor-infiltrating lymphocytes. Memory CD8 T cells were sorted using a CD8+CD4-CD45RA- gate, without regard to whether the cells expressed CCR7. Peripheral blood mononuclear cells were obtained using a Ficoll-Paque PLUS gradient and were cryopreserved prior to analysis. Populations were sorted to 99% purity on a FACSAria II, and cell pellets were frozen for TCR sequencing without culture.

For each subset, genomic DNA was extracted from about 10,000 to 100,000 sorted cells using the DNeasy Blood and Tissue Kit. TCRbeta V-J or V-D-J regions were sequenced and mapped by the immunoSEQ service, with coverage above 10x per sample. On the authors' methods: Analysis was limited to productive rearrangements exported from the immunoSEQ Analyzer platform, and clonality was evaluated on the 500 most abundant clones. To quantify how much repertoires overlapped between populations, both the Morisita-Horn similarity index and the Jaccard index were used. Morisita-Horn similarity between CD8 T-cell subset TCR repertoires was measured in over 5 cancer patients. TCRdb took over this immuneACCESS table, retaining in-frame rearrangements with V and J assigned. Such tables are incomplete; in checked studies, under half of the missing clones stem from an unresolved V gene, and the remainder is unexplained. V and J calls plus clone size are reproduced from that table; the DNA served to infer D and trimming. The sample data list fewer than 5,000 clones, and around 66% of these were observed just once. Clones ranked in the top ten supply roughly an eighth of the sample.

This sequence uses TRBV5-4 and TRBJ2-3; a tentative D call is TRBD2 (6 bases match). Sequencing was carried out using CD8+ T cells sorted from blood. According to the study, the label for this sample's cell subset or site signals: total memory CD8 T cells (CD45RA-CCR7+/-) from blood or uninvolved lymph node. The TCR sequence derives from a human donor with head and neck squamous cell carcinoma. The CDR3 protein is CASSFGAGSDTQYF. The DNA reads TGTGCCAGCAGCTTCGGGGCGGGGTCAGATACGCAGTATTTT. The variable domain in full, with residues beyond the CDR3 obtained from the reference TRBV5-4 and TRBJ2-3 genes, is ETGVTQSPTHLIKTRGQQVTLRCSSQSGHNTVSWYQQALGQGPQFIFQYYREEENGRGNFPPRFSGLQFPNYSSELNVNALELDDSALYLCASSFGAGSDTQYFGPGTRLTVL.